The present TCR beta chain was sequenced within a study of Graves' ophthalmopathy and Graves' hyperthyroidism (dated by TCRdb to 2016 to 2019). Notes on the research overall: Peripheral blood was collected at initial diagnosis, prior to any treatment. An independent validation cohort was composed of approximately 19 hyperthyroidism patients and around 16 patients who later progressed from hyperthyroidism to ophthalmopathy. T-cell repertoires of thyroid tissue and blood were compared in five or six hyperthyroidism patients. A discovery set of more than 90 patients (43 ophthalmopathy, around 57 stable hyperthyroidism) was enrolled to explore V-J signatures distinguishing ophthalmopathy from hyperthyroidism. TCR beta repertoire signatures were used to distinguish Graves' ophthalmopathy from Graves' hyperthyroidism and to predict progression to ophthalmopathy. In total, around 140 blood samples were TCR-sequenced: under 45 ophthalmopathy, under 80 hyperthyroidism and about 17 hyperthyroidism-to-ophthalmopathy patients. After sampling, hyperthyroidism patients received methimazole starting at 30 mg daily, and ophthalmopathy patients received high-dose intravenous methylprednisolone. The 100 or so discovery patients were divided at random into training and test sets in a 7:3 ratio. Summary of the overall study and its limitations: Sample size was not statistically predetermined, and group allocation was not concealed from the investigators. In validation, the model predicted ophthalmopathy progression with about 71% sensitivity and about 77% specificity; approximately 12 predicted patients were CT-confirmed with GO in a median of around 6 months. In cross-validation, the 13-signature model distinguished ophthalmopathy from stable hyperthyroidism with approximately 90% sensitivity and 81% to 82% specificity, while in the test set the corresponding values were roughly 80% and 75%. Most expanded thyroid clonotypes with a frequency above 0.001 also appeared in blood, which suggests that blood repertoires may reflect the immune response in the thyroid.

The ophthalmopathy patients had moderately to severely active disease, with a Clinical Activity Score of 3 or higher, a NOSPECS grade of 4 or higher, and a disease duration of less than 3 months. Patients were excluded if they had other autoimmune diseases, uncontrolled infections, pregnancy or lactation. Diagnosis relied on clinical symptoms, serum thyroxine, TRAb, thyroid ultrasound and orbital computed tomography. Ficoll-Paque density gradient centrifugation was used to isolate PBMCs from approximately 10 ml of fresh peripheral blood. Total RNA was extracted with Trizol reagent and quality-checked on an Agilent 2100 Bioanalyzer. Taken from cysteine to phenylalanine, the CDR3 has 15 residues. Kept here is only the CDR3 DNA, which spans 45 bases and is read in frame from base 1. Trimmed from V: 3 bases; trimmed from J: 5 bases; junction bases lacking a gene match: 8. The germline V gene supplies CDR1 SGDLS and CDR2 YYNGEE.

For repertoire sequencing, TCR beta CDR3 regions were amplified from RNA transcripts. A first-round RT-PCR used HTBI primers with the Qiagen OneStep RT-PCR kit, followed by a second-round multiplex PCR, size selection and purification. Sequencing of the libraries was carried out on an Illumina HiSeq2000 in paired-end mode with 100 bp reads. Per the original workflow: SOAPnuke was used to process the reads, removing any read that contained adapters or uncalled bases, had a mean Phred below 15, or lacked an exact match to the constant primer or identifier. High-quality paired reads were merged with COPE v1.2.5. Each unique nucleotide sequence was treated as a clonotype, and MiTCR v1.1 was used to align the clonotypes to the IMGT TRB V, D and J references. Only V-J combinations with frequency above 0.0001 were analysed, covering approximately 99% of repertoires. For each V-J combination, a TCR clonal expansion and chaos score was defined as F50 clonal expansion divided by the chaos observed in the TCRdist matrix. Welch's t-statistics and random forest were used to reduce features to 13 V-J combinations, which were fed into a naive Bayes classifier. The Morisita-Horn index was used to measure how similar the thyroid and blood repertoires were. TCRdb reran the public reads through fastp at Q25 and MiXCR, keeping productive beta chains. A single entry per CDR3 protein holds the most common genes and DNA from its merged rows. Here the V and J calls rest on TCRdb's processing, not on the authors' analysis. The sample profile shows roughly 500,000 distinct CDR3 sequences; 13% to 15% of them were found once. The ten top clones hold approximately 9.8% of the sample.

Many counts were recorded for this clonotype. It lacks a known antigen. The sample holds no much larger clone one base away, and base qualities are not on file. This sequence originates from a woman aged 25-40 years with Graves' ophthalmopathy. Donor details come from another sample of the same person, matched by shared clones. Recombination linked TRBV9 to TRBJ1-1, and 9 junction bases match TRBD1. The sample taken for sequencing was blood. The CDR3 sequence is CASSAGDRAGTEAFF. The DNA is as follows: TGTGCCAGCAGCGCGGGGGACAGGGCAGGGACTGAAGCTTTCTTT.